This T cell receptor (beta chain) appears in the sequencing data of a study of cytomegalovirus exposure and HLA in healthy donors. It was with 60 Vbeta and 13 Jbeta primers that the PCR ran. TCRdb's copy holds only in-frame clones and misses some; the assay was immunoSEQ multiplex PCR. The sample holds roughly 120,000 clones, roughly 86% seen once. Trimming removed 5 bases at V and 4 bases at J, with 8 bases between. CDR1 is SEHNR, CDR2 FQNEAQ, per germline (reference sequence). The CDR3 extends over 12 amino acids. Sequenced input: PBMCs. This TCR was recovered from a man in his forties in good health and CMV-seronegative. V and J are TRBV7-9 and TRBJ1-1; unclear D gene. The CDR3 DNA sequence: TGTGCCAGCAGCGAAACCAGCACTGAAGCTTTCTTT. It specifies CASSETSTEAFF.